There are a few counts of the clone carrying this T cell receptor (beta chain). No antigen is known for it. The sample comes from a study of beta chain features in type 1 diabetes. Study-wide results and limits: In all four CD4+ subsets, TCRB CDR3 length was significantly, moderately reduced in type 1 diabetes. Small HLA sub-analyses could not settle whether HLA shapes TCRB rearrangement.

CD45RO/CCR7/CD25/CD127/CD95/CD27 staining was used to isolate CD4+ naive, central memory, regulatory and stem cell-like memory cells by sorting. V lost 0 bases and J lost 5, with 8 bases in between. Per germline, CDR1 SGDLS and CDR2 YYNGEE. The CDR3 contains 13 residues. Expressed TCRB transcripts were sequenced because the entire RNA isolate underwent reverse transcription. Libraries were prepared by immunoSEQ multiplex PCR; TCRdb keeps only in-frame clonotypes and omits some of them. Here the sample spans around 650,000 clones, 9.5% to 15% being singletons. The sequence derives from a man aged 25-40 years with type 1 diabetes. This chain links TRBV9 with TRBJ1-1; tentative D call: TRBD1 (6 bases). Source material: naive CD4+ T cells from blood. The CDR3 nucleotides are TGTGCCAGCAGCGTAGCCAGGGGAACTGAAGCTTTCTTT. Translation: CASSVARGTEAFF.